This T cell receptor (beta chain) appears in the sequencing data of a study of T cells in tuberculosis. At the level of the study: Blood was taken before or within 7 days of anti-tuberculosis therapy.

General study points: The TCR-beta difference was not significant; alpha differences partly reflected length.

Indicated time point: new active TB diagnosis, blood taken before or within 7 days of starting treatment. The germline V gene has CDR1 SQVTM and CDR2 ANQGSEA. The V and J ends lost 5 bases and 4 bases, in that order; junction bases with no gene match: 11. The CDR3 contains 14 residues. In regard to this clone: Its antigen remains unidentified.

The data were produced by immunoSEQ multiplex PCR, yet TCRdb's version contains in-frame clones alone and is incomplete. The table records roughly 35,000 clones, 92% of them present only once. The sample here was PBMCs, taken at tuberculosis diagnosis. The chain joins TRBV29-1 to TRBJ2-7; 7 bases fit TRBD2. The source of this sequence is an adult with tuberculosis. Some clones in this sample may be carry-over from other donors' samples. The CDR3 region has the DNA TGCAGCGTTTCTCGCCAGGCCGGGGGGTACGAGCAGTACTTC. Residues: CSVSRQAGGYEQYF.